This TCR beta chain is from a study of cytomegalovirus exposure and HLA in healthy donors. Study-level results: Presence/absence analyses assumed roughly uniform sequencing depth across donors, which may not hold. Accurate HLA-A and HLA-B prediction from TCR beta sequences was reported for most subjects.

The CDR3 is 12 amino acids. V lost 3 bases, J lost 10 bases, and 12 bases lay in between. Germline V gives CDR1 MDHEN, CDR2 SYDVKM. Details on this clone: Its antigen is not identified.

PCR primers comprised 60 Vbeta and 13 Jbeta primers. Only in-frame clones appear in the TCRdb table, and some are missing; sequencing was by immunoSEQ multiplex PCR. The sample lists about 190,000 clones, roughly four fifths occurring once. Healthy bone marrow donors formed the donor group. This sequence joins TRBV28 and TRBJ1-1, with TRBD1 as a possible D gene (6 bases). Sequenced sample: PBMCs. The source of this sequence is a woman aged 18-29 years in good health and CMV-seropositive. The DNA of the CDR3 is TGTGCCAGCAGTTTCAGGGGCACGGGAGCTTTCTTT. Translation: CASSFRGTGAFF.